The source of this T cell receptor (beta chain) is a study of CD8+ T cells in alopecia areata. Extracted from the samples, RNA was reverse transcribed into cDNA to serve as the sequencing template. Libraries were prepared by immunoSEQ multiplex PCR; TCRdb keeps only in-frame clonotypes and omits some of them. The sample contains about 270,000 clones, none occurring once; about 1.2% lies in the top ten. This clone was counted many times. Here the gene names and germline are mouse. The CDR3 end falls 4 residues outside the read, so it is completed with the germline J gene. The authors sorted pooled cutaneous lymph node cells using CD4, CD8alpha, NKG2D, NKG2ACE and other markers. Germline CDR1 reads FNHDT; CDR2 reads SITEND (reference sequence). The CDR3 spans 13 residues.

The sequencing input was CD4+ T cells sorted from a lymph node. The chain carries TRBV19 and TRBJ1-2, with 8 bases matching TRBD1. The TCR was taken from a C3H/HeJ mouse with alopecia areata. The strain is characterized by the MHC haplotype H2-k. The CDR3 sequence is CASSIPGGADYTF. Partial CDR3 DNA: TGTGCCAGCAGTATACCAGGGGGCGCC.